This section outlines one T cell receptor beta chain sequence together with its context. This sample was taken from a study of multiple sclerosis patients with progressive multifocal leukoencephalopathy. This table comes from immunoSEQ multiplex PCR, and its TCRdb copy is limited to in-frame clones, with some not included. The data hold tens of thousands of clones, with roughly nine tenths observed a single time. As for time point: less than 7 months of natalizumab therapy. The CDR3 covers 14 residues. Trimming took 10 bases from V and 2 from J, leaving 15 bases between them. The germline gives CDR1 MRHNA, CDR2 SNTAGT.

The sequencing used PBMCs, collected from a patient treated with natalizumab. The sequence was collected from a human donor with multiple sclerosis. The chain has TRBV6-4 and TRBJ1-5; D is possibly TRBD1 (6 bases). As DNA, the CDR3 is TGTGCCAACGGGGGGCGTCTGGGCAATCAGCCCCAGCATTTT. Translating gives CANGGRLGNQPQHF.